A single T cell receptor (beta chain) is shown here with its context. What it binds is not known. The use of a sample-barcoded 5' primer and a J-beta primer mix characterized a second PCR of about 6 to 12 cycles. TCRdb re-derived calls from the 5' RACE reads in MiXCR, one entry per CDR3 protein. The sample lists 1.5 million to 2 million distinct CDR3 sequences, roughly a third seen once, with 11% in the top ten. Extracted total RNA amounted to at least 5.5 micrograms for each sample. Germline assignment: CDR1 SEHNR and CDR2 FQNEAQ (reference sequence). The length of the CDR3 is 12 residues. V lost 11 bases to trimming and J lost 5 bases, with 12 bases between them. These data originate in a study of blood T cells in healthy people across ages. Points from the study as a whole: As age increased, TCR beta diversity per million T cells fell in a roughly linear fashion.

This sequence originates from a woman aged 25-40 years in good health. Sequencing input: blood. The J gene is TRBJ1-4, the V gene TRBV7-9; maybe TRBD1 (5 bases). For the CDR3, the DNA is TGTGCCGGAGGGACTGGGAATGAAAAACTGTTTTTT. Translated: CAGGTGNEKLFF. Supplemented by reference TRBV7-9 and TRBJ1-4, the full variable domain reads DTGVSQNPRHKITKRGQNVTFRCDPISEHNRLYWYRQTLGQGPEFLTYFQNEAQLEKSRLLSDRFSAERPKGSFSTLEIQRTEQGDSAMYLCAGGTGNEKLFFGSGTQLSVL.